This T cell receptor beta chain was retrieved from a study of T cells in severe cutaneous drug reactions. Study at large: A European registry, Taiwan and Thailand supplied patients during about 2010 to 2019.

The patients sequenced had a carbamazepine-induced Stevens-Johnson syndrome or toxic epidermal necrolysis reaction. Regarding the study as a whole: In carbamazepine-induced Stevens-Johnson syndrome or toxic epidermal necrolysis, TRBV12-4 averaged approximately 30% in blister cells and about 5.4% in PBMC.

Bulk and single-cell libraries used iRepertoire multiplex PCR with TCR subtype-specific primers. TCRdb reworked the multiplex PCR reads into one entry per CDR3 protein, no DNA. Its table records approximately 2,000 distinct CDR3 sequences. Germline CDR1 is SNHLY and CDR2 is FYNNEI. This CDR3 is 15 amino acids long. As regards this clonotype: Its target is not known.

The clonotype was recovered from a human donor with Stevens-Johnson syndrome, a severe cutaneous drug reaction. This chain links TRBV2 with TRBJ1-5. Sequencing input: PBMCs. This CDR3 reads CASSDLGFDNQPQHF. Variable domain in full (rest from reference TRBV2 and TRBJ1-5): EPEVTQTPSHQVTQMGQEVILRCVPISNHLYFYWYRQILGQKVEFLVSFYNNEISEKSEIFDDQFSVERPDGSNFTLKIRSTKLEDSAMYFCASSDLGFDNQPQHFGDGTRLSIL.